This note documents a single T cell receptor beta chain sequence. PCR used 60 Vbeta primers and 13 Jbeta primers. Sequencing was performed with immunoSEQ multiplex PCR; in TCRdb, only in-frame clones are kept and a portion is missing. The sample lists around 72,000 clones, about 66% seen once, with about 20% in the top ten. Germline V CDR1 and CDR2: LGHNT, FRNRAP. CDR3 length equals 16 residues. V gave up 4 bases and J gave up 2 bases; unmatched junction bases: 9. This record belongs to a study of cytomegalovirus exposure and HLA in healthy donors. What was sequenced was PBMCs. The chain is built from TRBV12-5 and TRBJ2-5; 8 bases fit TRBD2. This receptor was identified in a middle-aged man in good health and CMV-seropositive. The CDR3, as DNA: TGTGCTAGTGGTTCTTCCGAGGTAGCGGGGCAAGAGACCCAGTACTTC. This codes for CASGSSEVAGQETQYF.